The rows below give T cell receptor beta chains drawn from one sample of a study of graft-versus-host responses after intestinal transplantation. These receptors' targets are unknown. Profiling relied on immunoSEQ multiplex PCR, and the TCRdb table lists in-frame clones only, not all of them. Among 85,000 to 100,000 clones listed, 75% to 95% were seen once. Sequences were derived from unstimulated CD4+ T cells sorted from spleen or lymph node cells, sampled before transplant. Receptor source: a human donor who was the organ donor for an intestinal transplant. Each CDR3 is given without its conserved first and last residue. Each record gives: D gene, V gene, CDR3 protein. The D gene is left open where the match is weak.

TRBD2,TRBV11-2,ASSLASGGLSYEQY
TRBD1,TRBV19,ASSIGGQVVIGNTIY
.,TRBV5-1,ASSQRWTATYNEQF
TRBD1,TRBV28,ASSLWGTGAEAF
.,TRBV28,ASRTGDSNQPQH
.,TRBV30,AWSLRLGSYNEQF
.,TRBV7-2,ASSLQVGQETQY
.,TRBV29-1,LGGGRGTEAF
.,TRBV5-8,ASSPRDQPQH
.,TRBV2,ASSTFAGPNT
.,TRBV11-2,ASSLDKGAYEQY
.,TRBV30,AWTQGRINSPLH
.,TRBV5-4,ASSHRFSYEQY
.,TRBV29-1,SVEPAGRTLGTDTQY
TRBD2,TRBV11-3,ASSFLAGGLDTQY
TRBD2,TRBV5-4,ASSNLAVAKNIQY
TRBD2,TRBV7-3,ASSLNSGGKETQY
.,TRBV5-1,ASSLDSGETDTQY
.,TRBV4-1,ASSQDHLRATNEKLF
TRBD1,TRBV28,ASSLRGLSNQPQH
.,TRBV10-3,AISGSGSQETQY
.,TRBV30,AWSGMVWRGYT
TRBD2,TRBV2,ASTGLAGGTDTQY
TRBD1,TRBV7-2,ASSSHTGEPVNEQF
TRBD2,TRBV28,ASGLAGLYNEQF
TRBD1,TRBV5-1,ASSSYRGLSETQY
TRBD1,TRBV6-1,ASRTGTGNEKLF
.,TRBV4-1,ASSQEGGYTEAF
.,TRBV2,ASKAQQGTDTQY
TRBD1,TRBV5-1,ASSFTGTENEKLF
.,TRBV5-1,ASSLFGTSGETQY
TRBD2,TRBV10-3,AISSRDYYEQY
.,TRBV20-1,SARVDGYT
.,TRBV6-6,ASSYSRSNYGYT
.,TRBV10-3,AISESINTYEQY
TRBD1,TRBV18,ASSLSGQVNQPQH
TRBD1,TRBV12-5,ASGPGTERNQPQH
.,TRBV6-5,ASSGGGKYEQY
.,TRBV7-3,ASSFGLAAKETQY
.,TRBV5-4,ASSLGEGGNTDTQY
.,TRBV30,AWSQTENSGNTIY
TRBD1,TRBV5-1,ASSTGTGGALYGYT
TRBD2,TRBV18,ASSPGLAGPRDTQY
TRBD1,TRBV27,ASSKALDRGYNEQF
.,TRBV7-8,ASSLALGYRTYEQY
TRBD1,TRBV6-6,ASGGGPSGNTIY
.,TRBV2,ASSLTGNTGELF
.,TRBV11-2,ASSNPGYEQF